One T cell receptor beta chain is described in this entry. CDR1 is MNHNY and CDR2 is SVGAGI in the germline V gene (reference sequence). The V and J ends lost 6 bases and 0 bases respectively, with 13 bases between them. This CDR3 has 15 residues. This entry is derived from a study of cytomegalovirus exposure and HLA in healthy donors. Study-level information: Around 83% of around 400 genotyped donors fell in the Caucasian-associated ancestry cluster.

The PCR employed 60 Vbeta primers together with 13 Jbeta primers. Sequencing was performed with immunoSEQ multiplex PCR; in TCRdb, only in-frame clones are kept and a portion is missing. Here the sample spans roughly 130,000 clones, about 80% being singletons. The chain uses TRBV6-6 and TRBJ2-3; tentatively, D is TRBD1 (6 bases). The sequencing sample was made of PBMCs. This TCR came from a man in his forties or fifties in good health and CMV-seronegative. This CDR3 reads CASRKTGPSTDTQYF. CDR3 coding DNA: TGTGCCAGCAGGAAAACAGGGCCTAGCACAGATACGCAGTATTTT.